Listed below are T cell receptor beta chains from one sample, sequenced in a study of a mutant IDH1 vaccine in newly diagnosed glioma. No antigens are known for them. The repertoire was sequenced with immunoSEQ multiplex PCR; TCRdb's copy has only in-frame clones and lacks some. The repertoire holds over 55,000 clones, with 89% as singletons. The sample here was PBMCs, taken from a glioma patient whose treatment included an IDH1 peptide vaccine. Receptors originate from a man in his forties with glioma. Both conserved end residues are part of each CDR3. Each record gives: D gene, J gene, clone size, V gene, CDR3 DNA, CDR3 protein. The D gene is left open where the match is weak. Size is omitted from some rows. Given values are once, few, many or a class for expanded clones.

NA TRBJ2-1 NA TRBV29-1 TGCAGCGCAAAGGCCGTAAATGAGCAGTTCTTC CSAKAVNEQFF
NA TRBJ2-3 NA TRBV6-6 TGTGCCAGCAGTCTCGGGGGTACGCAGTATTTT CASSLGGTQYF
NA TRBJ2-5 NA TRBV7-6 TGTGCCAGCAGCCTTACAGGGTACCAAGAGACCCAGTACTTC CASSLTGYQETQYF
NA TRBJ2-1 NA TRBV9 TGTGCCAGCAGCAAGCGGGACACCTACAATGAGCAGTTCTTC CASSKRDTYNEQFF
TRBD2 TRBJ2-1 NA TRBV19 TGTGCCAGTTCCGGTGTGCAGGCGGGAGGGCCTTACAATGAGCAGTTCTTC CASSGVQAGGPYNEQFF
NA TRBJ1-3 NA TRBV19 TGTGCCAGTACTGACGCTCGCTCTGGAAACACCATATATTTT CASTDARSGNTIYF
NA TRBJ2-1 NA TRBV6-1 TGTGCCAGCAGTGATTCCCCGTACAATGAGCAGTTCTTC CASSDSPYNEQFF
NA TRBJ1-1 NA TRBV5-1 TGCGCCAGCAGCTTGGGGCCAGGGGAGGCACCTTTCTTT CASSLGPGEAPFF
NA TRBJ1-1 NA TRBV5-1 TGCGCCAGCAGCCTGGCATTGGAGCTAGTAGACACTGAAGCTTTCTTT CASSLALELVDTEAFF
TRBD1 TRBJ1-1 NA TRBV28 TGTGCCAGCAGCCCGGGACAGGGAGGGTTGTTCTACACTGAAGCTTTCTTT CASSPGQGGLFYTEAFF
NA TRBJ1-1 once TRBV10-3 TGTGCCGCATTCGGGCCGAACACTGAAGCTTTCTTT CAAFGPNTEAFF
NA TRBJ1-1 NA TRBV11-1 TGTGCCAGCAGCCGCGAGTTGGGGGACACTGAAGCTTTCTTT CASSRELGDTEAFF
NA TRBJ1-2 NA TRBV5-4 TGTGCCAGCAGCTTGGACACTAACTATGGCTACACCTTC CASSLDTNYGYTF
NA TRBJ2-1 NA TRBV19 TGTGCCGTGGGGGGTCATGAGCAGTTCTTC CAVGGHEQFF
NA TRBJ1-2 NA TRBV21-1 TGTGCCAGCAGCAATATACTCCTTACGGGACAGGGAAAAAACTACACCTTC CASSNILLTGQGKNYTF
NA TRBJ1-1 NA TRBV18 TGTGCCAGCTCACCCCAAACCGCTGGGGGACTAGGTTTCTTT CASSPQTAGGLGFF
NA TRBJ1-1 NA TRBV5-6 TGTGCCAGCAGCTTGGAATTTCGGCAGGGTTTGGCTTTCTTT CASSLEFRQGLAFF